A single sample is the source of the 17 T cell receptor beta chains below, sequenced in a study of early T cells in non-severe SARS-CoV-2 infection. TCRdb itself ran the 5' RACE reads through MiXCR, one entry per CDR3 protein. The sample records 60,000 or so distinct CDR3 sequences, around 8.9% being singletons. Sequencing was done on a sample of whole blood. These receptors all stem from an adult who was a healthcare worker with PCR-confirmed SARS-CoV-2 infection or an uninfected control (not recorded which).

This clonotype was recorded many times. The chain is built from TRBV3-1 and TRBJ2-2; D gene unclear. The CDR3 runs 14 residues. V lost 6 bases to trimming and J lost 3 bases, with 11 bases between them. Looked up from germline, CDR1 is LGHDT and CDR2 is YNNKEL (reference sequence). The CDR3 DNA follows: TGTGCCAGCAGAAAAAGTGGGGACACCGGGGAGCTGTTTTTT. Protein product: CASRKSGDTGELFF.

The count of this clonotype is one. A much bigger clone sits one base away, suggesting this may be a read error. The J gene is TRBJ1-5, the V gene TRBV6-6; unclear D gene. Germline V gene data show CDR1 as MNHNY and CDR2 as SVGAGI (reference sequence). CDR3 length: 15 amino acids. The CDR3 reads CASCYGQSVSQPQHF. DNA for the CDR3: TGTGCCAGCTGTTATGGGCAGTCCGTCAGTCAGCCCCAGCATTTT.

This clonotype was detected ten times or more. The chain employs TRBV20-1 and TRBJ2-5, with D perhaps TRBD1 or TRBD2 (5 bases each). This CDR3 is 16 amino acids long. Germline V gene sequence: CDR1 DFQATT, CDR2 SNEGSKA (reference sequence). V gave up 0 bases and J gave up 5 bases, with 19 bases separating them. CDR3 sequence: CSAREGGHGTWETQYF. For the CDR3, the DNA is TGCAGTGCTAGAGAGGGCGGACACGGGACGTGGGAGACCCAGTACTTC.

This clonotype was found many times. J is TRBJ2-1 and V is TRBV12-3 or TRBV12-4; 12 bases map to TRBD1. This CDR3 comprises 15 residues. V lost 5 bases and J lost 8; bases outside the gene matches: 7. The CDR3 DNA follows: TGTGCCAGCAGTCACCCGGGACAGGGGGCCGATGAGCAGTTCTTC. It specifies CASSHPGQGADEQFF.

This clonotype was seen a handful of times. This rearrangement joins TRBV11-1 to TRBJ2-1; 8 bases align to TRBD2. J lost 9 bases, V lost 3 bases, and 10 bases had no gene match. Germline V lookup: CDR1 SGHAT, CDR2 FQDESV (reference sequence). CDR3 length: 15 residues. The CDR3 protein is CASSFPGLETGEQFF. The CDR3 bases are TGTGCCAGCAGCTTCCCGGGACTAGAGACCGGTGAGCAGTTCTTC.

This clonotype was seen a few times. The chain is built from TRBV11-1 and TRBJ2-5, with a possible D match to TRBD1 (6 bases). Trimming stripped 5 bases from V and 7 bases from J, with 17 bases between. The CDR3 totals 14 residues. The germline V gene has CDR1 SGHAT and CDR2 FQDESV (reference sequence). The CDR3 loop is CASSTRTVFWTQYF. For the CDR3, the DNA is TGTGCCAGCAGCACCCGGACAGTTTTTTGGACCCAGTACTTC.

This clonotype was recorded at least ten times. V usage is TRBV10-3 and J usage is TRBJ1-2; D call uncertain. Trimming removed 0 bases from V and 2 bases from J, with 10 bases in between. The length of the CDR3 is 15 residues. Germline CDR1 is ENHRY and CDR2 is SYGVKD. The CDR3 sequence is CAISESGSENYGYTF. CDR3 nucleotides: TGTGCCATCAGTGAGTCCGGCAGCGAGAACTATGGCTACACCTTC.

In this sample, this clonotype turned up many times. This chain links TRBV19 with TRBJ1-5; TRBD1 matches at 7 bases. This CDR3 contains 13 residues. With 6 bases clipped from V and 7 bases from J, the junction kept 6 bases outside the gene matches. CDR1 and CDR2 from the germline V gene are LNHDA and SQIVND (reference sequence). The CDR3 is CASSTGVQQPQHF. DNA of the CDR3: TGTGCCAGTAGCACAGGGGTCCAACAGCCCCAGCATTTT.

The gene calls are TRBV28 and TRBJ1-5; a weak D match, TRBD1 (5 bases). The germline CDR1 and CDR2 sequences are MDHEN and SYDVKM. The CDR3 runs 13 residues. Trimming cost V 7 bases and J 3 bases, with 10 bases left between them. The CDR3 is CASIRGNNQPQHF. CDR3 coding DNA: TGTGCCAGCATTAGGGGCAACAATCAGCCCCAGCATTTT.

The chain couples TRBV5-1 to TRBJ2-7; 8 positions agree with TRBD1. The V gene's germline CDR1 is SGHRS and CDR2 YFSETQ. Unmatched junction bases numbered 4, after V lost 2 bases and J lost 3 bases. The CDR3 sequence is 14 residues long. This chain's CDR3 is CASSFGTGYYEQYF. In DNA, the CDR3 is TGCGCCAGCAGCTTTGGGACAGGATACTACGAGCAGTACTTC.

V usage is TRBV6-5 and J usage is TRBJ2-1; D not resolved. This CDR3 spans 11 amino acids. Germline CDR1 reads MNHEY; CDR2 reads SVGAGI. Trimming removed 3 bases from V and 10 bases from J, with 7 bases in between. The CDR3 sequence: CASSYLEEQFF. The CDR3 DNA reads TGTGCCAGCAGTTATTTGGAAGAGCAGTTCTTC.

This clonotype was seen more than once but under ten times. V and J are TRBV20-1 and TRBJ2-5; the match to TRBD2 covers 8 bases. Unmatched junction bases numbered 19, after V lost 7 bases and J lost 0 bases. Germline CDR1 is DFQATT and CDR2 is SNEGSKA (reference sequence). This CDR3 has 18 residues. DNA for the CDR3: TGCAGTGGTTTAGACCCGATGGAGGTAGCGGGGAACCAAGAGACCCAGTACTTC. As protein: CSGLDPMEVAGNQETQYF.

This clonotype has just a few counts. The chain joins TRBV6-1 to TRBJ1-5; the match to TRBD1 covers 7 bases. After removal of 6 bases from V and 5 bases from J, the junction contained 4 bases not matched to a gene. Germline values: CDR1 MNHNS, CDR2 SASEGT. The CDR3 has 13 amino acids. CDR3 sequence: CASSQGGDQPQHF. The CDR3 region has the DNA TGTGCCAGCAGCCAGGGGGGGGATCAGCCCCAGCATTTT.

The J gene is TRBJ2-7, the V gene TRBV28; D unclear. Trimming pared 7 bases from V and 3 bases from J, leaving 13 bases between. The CDR3 extends over 13 amino acids. Germline values: CDR1 MDHEN, CDR2 SYDVKM. CDR3 DNA sequence: TGTGCCAGCACCCGCAGATACGACTACGAGCAGTACTTC. Its protein is CASTRRYDYEQYF.

This clonotype was picked up many times. V gene TRBV7-2 combines with J gene TRBJ2-1; TRBD2 is a possible D gene (5 bases). Deletions cut 5 bases from V and 6 bases from J, with 14 bases between. The CDR3 totals 14 residues. In germline, CDR1 is SGHTA, CDR2 FQGNSA. CDR3 in DNA: TGTGCCAGCAGCCCAGCGGCGTACGCCAATGAGCAGTTCTTC. Its protein is CASSPAAYANEQFF.

This clonotype showed up many times. The chain uses TRBV6-1 and TRBJ1-2; tentatively, D is TRBD1 (5 bases). Trimming shortened V by 7 bases and J by 0 bases, and 12 bases separated the two germline ends. The CDR3 contains 14 residues. The V gene's germline CDR1 is MNHNS and CDR2 SASEGT. The CDR3 here is CASIRQKSNYGYTF. In DNA, the CDR3 is TGTGCCAGCATTAGACAGAAGTCTAACTATGGCTACACCTTC.

There are many counts of this clonotype. This chain joins TRBV2 and TRBJ2-7; no firm D call. CDR1 SNHLY and CDR2 FYNNEI come from the germline V gene. CDR3 length: 12 residues. V was trimmed by 6 bases and J by 4 bases, leaving 10 bases between them. The CDR3 nucleotides are TGTGCCAGCAGACCCCAAGTTTACGAGCAGTACTTC. Its protein is CASRPQVYEQYF.